Following are 5 T cell receptor beta chains from one sample sequenced in a study of brain T cells in children with intractable seizures. Libraries were prepared by immunoSEQ multiplex PCR; TCRdb keeps only in-frame clonotypes and omits some of them. The sample includes tens of thousands of clones, approximately 94% of them seen just once. This material consisted of peripheral blood, taken at surgery. These receptors originate from a boy less than two years old with tuberous sclerosis and intractable seizures.

The chain has TRBV13 and TRBJ1-1; unclear D gene. Trimming shortened V by 7 bases and J by 1 base, and 7 bases separated the two germline ends. Germline CDR1 and CDR2: PRHDT and FYEKMQ (reference sequence). The CDR3 is made up of 12 amino acids. In DNA, the CDR3 is TGTGCCAGCATCGCACAGAACACTGAAGCTTTCTTT. Protein: CASIAQNTEAFF.

The gene calls are TRBV7-9 and TRBJ1-4; TRBD1 might be the D (5 bases). CDR3 length: 16 residues. The germline CDR1 and CDR2 sequences are SEHNR and FQNEAQ (reference sequence). The V gene lost 4 bases and the J gene lost 7 bases, with 19 bases spanning the gap. CDR3 in DNA: TGTGCCAGCAGCTGGGCGGAGGGGTTTAGCGGTGAAAAACTGTTTTTT. Protein: CASSWAEGFSGEKLFF.

This chain links TRBV5-1 with TRBJ1-6; TRBD1 matches at 7 bases. There are 15 residues in the CDR3. With V trimmed by 0 bases and J by 9 bases, 6 bases remained unmatched. Germline assignment: CDR1 SGHRS and CDR2 YFSETQ. The CDR3 loop reads CASSLEGQWGSPLHF. The CDR3, as DNA: TGCGCCAGCAGCTTGGAGGGACAGTGGGGTTCACCCCTCCACTTT.

In the case of this clone: The identical CDR3 is also encoded by other nucleotide sequences in the sample. This chain uses TRBV6-5 with TRBJ1-2; D gene unclear. The germline V gene has CDR1 MNHEY and CDR2 SVGAGI. Trimming pared 6 bases from V and 2 bases from J, leaving 10 bases between. This CDR3 region has 13 residues. The CDR3 DNA sequence: TGTGCCAGCAGAGGCACGGGAAACTATGGCTACACCTTC. Translated, it gives CASRGTGNYGYTF.

J is TRBJ2-7 and V is TRBV2; 12 bases map to TRBD1. V shed 7 bases, J shed 3 bases, and the junction held 4 bases outside the gene matches. The germline V gene encodes CDR1 SNHLY and CDR2 FYNNEI. This CDR3 is built from 14 residues. The CDR3 region has the DNA TGTGCCAGCATAGGGGACAGGGGGCACTACGAGCAGTACTTC. It translates to CASIGDRGHYEQYF.